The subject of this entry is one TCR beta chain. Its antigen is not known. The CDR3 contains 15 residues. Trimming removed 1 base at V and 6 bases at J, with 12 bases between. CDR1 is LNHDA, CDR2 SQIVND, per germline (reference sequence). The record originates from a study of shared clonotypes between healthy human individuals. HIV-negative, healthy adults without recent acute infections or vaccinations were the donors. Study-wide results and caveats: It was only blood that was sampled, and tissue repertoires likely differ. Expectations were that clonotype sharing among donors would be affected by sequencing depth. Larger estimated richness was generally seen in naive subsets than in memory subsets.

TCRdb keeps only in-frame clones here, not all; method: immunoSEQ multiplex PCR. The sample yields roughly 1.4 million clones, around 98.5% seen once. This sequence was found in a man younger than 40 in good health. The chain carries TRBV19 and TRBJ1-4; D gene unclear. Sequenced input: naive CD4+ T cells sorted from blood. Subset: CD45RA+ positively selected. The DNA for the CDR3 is TGTGCCAGTAGTATAGTTGACTTCCTCGATGAAAAACTGTTTTTT. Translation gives CASSIVDFLDEKLFF.